The 11 T cell receptor beta chains below were found in one sample sequenced in a study of blood T cell repertoires in COVID-19. Repertoires were generated with immunoSEQ multiplex PCR, while TCRdb's copy carries only in-frame clones and drops some. The sample includes about 190,000 clones, 70% to 90% of them seen just once. The specimen was peripheral blood. The receptors stem from a woman aged 70-85 years with active or convalescent COVID-19.

The chain combines TRBV6-4 with TRBJ1-2, with no clear D. The V end was cut by 9 bases, the J end by 0 bases, with 14 bases between. In germline, CDR1 is MRHNA, CDR2 SNTAGT. CDR3 size: 14 residues. In DNA form, the CDR3 reads TGTGCCAGGGCCCAGCGGAGGTCTAACTATGGCTACACCTTC. Protein sequence: CARAQRRSNYGYTF.

This clone occurred a few times. The gene calls are TRBV28 and TRBJ2-2; 12 bases are shared with TRBD2. V dropped 3 bases and J dropped 4; count of bases not matched to a gene: 3. The length of the CDR3 is 16 residues. Germline assignment: CDR1 MDHEN and CDR2 SYDVKM. The CDR3 DNA reads TGTGCCAGCAGTTTTGGACTAGCGGGACCCACCGGGGAGCTGTTTTTT. Translation gives CASSFGLAGPTGELFF.

V gene TRBV7-3 combines with J gene TRBJ1-5, with a weak D call TRBD1 (5 bases). This CDR3 is 16 amino acids long. Germline V gene data show CDR1 as SGHTA and CDR2 as FQGTGA. V gave up 4 bases and J gave up 0 bases, with 13 bases separating them. CDR3 sequence reads: CASSSRTLISNQPQHF. The CDR3 DNA reads as TGTGCCAGCAGCTCCCGGACACTTATTAGCAATCAGCCCCAGCATTTT.

The rearrangement uses TRBV2 and TRBJ2-5; no reliable D call. In germline, CDR1 is SNHLY, CDR2 FYNNEI. Trimming pared 4 bases from V and 5 bases from J, leaving 8 bases between. The CDR3 length is 12 residues. The DNA of the CDR3 is TGTGCCAGCAGTGGAGAGCCGGAGACCCAGTACTTC. Encoded protein: CASSGEPETQYF.

The rearrangement uses TRBV6-5 and TRBJ2-7, with 8 nucleotides matching TRBD2. Losses at the gene ends were 6 bases for V and 0 bases for J; bases not matched to a gene: 7. The germline gives CDR1 MNHEY, CDR2 SVGAGI. This CDR3 spans 15 amino acids. The CDR3 DNA sequence: TGTGCCAGCAGCCGGGGACTAGAAGGCTCCTACGAGCAGTACTTC. This translates into CASSRGLEGSYEQYF.

This chain links TRBV19 with TRBJ2-7; D possibly corresponds to TRBD1 (6 bases). The CDR3 sequence is 15 residues long. V gave up 4 bases and J gave up 3 bases, with 16 bases separating them. The germline gives CDR1 LNHDA, CDR2 SQIVND (reference sequence). For the CDR3, the DNA is TGTGCCAGTAGTACACAGGGTGGAGGAATCTACGAGCAGTACTTC. This codes for CASSTQGGGIYEQYF.

As DNA, the CDR3 is TGCGCCAGCAGCCAAGATCGAGGAGGTTCCGAAGAGACCCAGTACTTC. This sequence encodes CASSQDRGGSEETQYF. The chain recombines TRBV4-1 with TRBJ2-5; perhaps TRBD2 as D (5 bases). V dropped 0 bases and J dropped 3 bases, with 14 bases sitting between them. This CDR3 spans 16 amino acids. Germline CDR1 reads MGHRA; CDR2 reads YSYEKL.

The rearrangement joins TRBV12-5 to TRBJ1-3; TRBD1 might be the D (6 bases). Per the germline V gene, CDR1 is LGHNT and CDR2 is FRNRAP. Trimming removed 4 bases from V and 0 bases from J, with 13 bases in between. The CDR3 spans 16 residues. CDR3 loop: CASGWMTGRSGNTIYF. The CDR3 region has the DNA TGTGCTAGTGGTTGGATGACAGGCCGCTCTGGAAACACCATATATTTT.

This sequence joins TRBV20-1 and TRBJ2-7, with TRBD1 matching over 7 bases. Germline V lookup: CDR1 DFQATT, CDR2 SNEGSKA (reference sequence). V was clipped by 6 bases and J by 4 bases; unmatched bases: 3. The CDR3 runs 11 residues. DNA of the CDR3: TGCAGTGCCCTGACAGGGTACGAGCAGTACTTC. Protein sequence: CSALTGYEQYF.

J is TRBJ2-1 and V is TRBV19; 8 nucleotides agree with TRBD2. The CDR3 covers 12 residues. The ends lost 3 bases at V and 14 bases at J; junction bases unmatched: 6. Germline V gives CDR1 LNHDA, CDR2 SQIVND (reference sequence). The CDR3 region has the DNA TGTGCCAGTAGTATCCCGGGAGGGTTGAAGTTCTTC. Translating it yields CASSIPGGLKFF. The full variable domain, its missing parts supplied by reference TRBV19 and TRBJ2-1, is DGGITQSPKYLFRKEGQNVTLSCEQNLNHDAMYWYRQDPGQGLRLIYYSQIVNDFQKGDIAEGYSVSREKKESFPLTVTSAQKNPTAFYLCASSIPGGLKFFGPGTRLTVL.

The chain uses TRBV28 and TRBJ1-6, with D possibly matching TRBD1 (6 bases). Trimming shortened V by 8 bases and J by 7 bases, and 15 bases separated the two germline ends. CDR1 is MDHEN, CDR2 SYDVKM, per germline. The CDR3 is 14 amino acids. CDR3 protein: CASYEQGFNSPLHF. CDR3 nucleotide sequence: TGTGCCAGCTATGAACAGGGCTTCAATTCACCCCTCCACTTT.